A selection of T cell receptor beta chains follows, all from one sample in a study of blood T cell repertoires in COVID-19. Measured with immunoSEQ multiplex PCR; TCRdb has only the in-frame clones, and not every one. The data show about 340,000 clones, 65% to 90% seen once. The sample taken for sequencing was peripheral blood. The origin of the receptors is a woman aged 60-70 years with COVID-19, enrolled during active disease. Each CDR3 is given without its conserved first and last residue. D genes are given only for firm matches.

v_gene | d_gene | CDR3aa
TRBV5-1 | NA | ASSLFRGDFTDTQY
TRBV19 | NA | ASSIGLGGQVRDTQY
TRBV5-6 | TRBD2 | ASSIGLAGVSLLQF
TRBV5-1 | NA | ASSGAGPTGELF
TRBV19 | NA | ASKGEGVGTDTQY
TRBV30 | NA | AWITGKGITGELF
TRBV19 | NA | ASTSTAYTEAF
TRBV6-5 | TRBD1 | ASSQGAFTDTQY
TRBV20-1 | TRBD1 | SARRDREAF
TRBV7-8 | TRBD1 | ASSLLPGQGGYT
TRBV27 | TRBD1 | ASSRSGGLYGYT
TRBV7-2 | TRBD1 | ASSEGQGPYEQY
TRBV9 | NA | ASSFGQFHEQF
TRBV9 | NA | ASSGSGQETQY
TRBV7-9 | NA | ASSLVGVNGANVLT
TRBV7-9 | TRBD1 | ASSSQGASLLSPLH
TRBV6-5 | TRBD1 | ASSYRTGLSPLH
TRBV19 | TRBD1 | ASSPQGAGANVLT
TRBV29-1 | NA | SVDGVSSTEAF
TRBV11-3 | NA | ASSLQDRFTYNSPLH
TRBV7-2 | TRBD1 | ASSFDRASYEQY
TRBV2 | TRBD1 | ASSESGTGSPMPYEQY
TRBV5-4 | NA | ASSDYRDNEQF
TRBV4-3 | TRBD1 | ASSQAPTGQGNQPQH
TRBV19 | TRBD1 | ASSGDSPISPLH
TRBV7-9 | TRBD1 | ASSPRGHTEAF
TRBV2 | TRBD1 | ASSEQGAIGNTEAF
TRBV7-3 | TRBD1 | ASSSGQGNGYT
TRBV13 | NA | ASRGGTVTNYGYT
TRBV7-6 | TRBD2 | ASSLAGGAAESTDTQY
TRBV23-1 | TRBD1 | ASSPTGEGYT